The 27 T cell receptor beta chains below come from one sample, sequenced in a study of regulatory T cells in long-lasting Graves disease. Building the TCR beta libraries relied on iRepertoire HTBI primers, and CDR3 regions underwent Arm-PCR. One entry per CDR3 protein results from TCRdb running MiXCR on the multiplex PCR reads. The table has roughly 400,000 distinct CDR3 sequences, around 17% seen once. The time point denotes: newly diagnosed GD, antithyroid drugs for less than 3 months. PBMCs provided the RNA from which the TCR library was made. The sample was also linked to a second study, of T cells in Graves' hyperthyroidism and ophthalmopathy.

The material was peripheral blood mononuclear cells (PBMCs), obtained at new diagnosis, from a patient treated with antithyroid drugs. These TCRs come from a woman in her late teens or twenties with Graves disease.

This clonotype occurred many times. Mismatch with germline at one junction end may stem from a read error. CDR3 DNA: TGTGCCAGCAGCTTGGGCTGGGGGTCGGCTGAAGCTTTCTTT. This sequence encodes CASSLGWGSAEAFF. The chain couples TRBV5-1 to TRBJ1-1, with TRBD1 as a possible D gene (5 bases). This CDR3 is built from 14 residues. Germline-derived CDR1 and CDR2 are SGHRS and YFSETQ.

This clonotype showed up just a few times. This chain links TRBV29-1 with TRBJ1-2; D gene unclear. The V gene lost 0 bases and the J gene lost 5 bases, with 25 bases spanning the gap. Germline-derived CDR1 and CDR2 are SQVTM and ANQGSEA. CDR3 size: 18 residues. The DNA for the CDR3 is TGCAGCGTTGAAGATCGGAGCACAGTCCAGTCCCCGTATTATGGCTACACCTTC. Encoded protein: CSVEDRSTVQSPYYGYTF.

This clonotype has more than one count but fewer than ten. The rearrangement uses TRBV20-1 and TRBJ1-3, with D unclear. CDR3 length: 12 amino acids. Deletions cut 3 bases from V and 4 bases from J, with 7 bases between. Germline assignment: CDR1 DFQATT and CDR2 SNEGSKA (reference sequence). The CDR3 DNA follows: TGCAGTGCTAGCAGCGAAGGAAACACCATATATTTT. Protein sequence: CSASSEGNTIYF.

The chain has TRBV29-1 and TRBJ1-1; TRBD1 might be the D (5 bases). Per germline, CDR1 SQVTM and CDR2 ANQGSEA. This CDR3 comprises 13 residues. The V end lost 7 bases, the J end lost 1 base, and 13 bases lay between the germline ends. The DNA for the CDR3 is TGCAGCGGGGGACCGAGGGGGAACACTGAAGCTTTCTTT. The encoded protein is CSGGPRGNTEAFF.

Worth noting for this clonotype: The junction departs from the called germline gene at one end, perhaps through a read error. J is TRBJ1-1 and V is TRBV4-2, with D possibly being TRBD1 (6 bases). CDR1 LGHNA and CDR2 YNFKEQ come from the germline V gene. The CDR3 length is 13 residues. As DNA, the CDR3 is TGTGCCTGGAGTGTCAGGGGTGACACTGAAGCTCTCTTT. This codes for CAWSVRGDTEALF.

The CDR3: CSAPRAFGNQPQHF. CDR3 bases: TGCAGTGCTCCCCGGGCGTTTGGCAATCAGCCCCAGCATTTT. V and J are TRBV20-1 and TRBJ1-5; D gene ambiguous. CDR3 length: 14 residues. Trimming stripped 5 bases from V and 2 bases from J, with 13 bases between. Germline values: CDR1 DFQATT, CDR2 SNEGSKA (reference sequence).

This clonotype was counted ten times or more. The chain joins TRBV10-3 to TRBJ2-3; D is perhaps TRBD1 (6 bases). Germline V CDR1 and CDR2: ENHRY, SYGVKD. V was pared by 7 bases and J by 0 bases, with 14 bases between. CDR3 length: 15 amino acids. The CDR3 protein is CAITDDRSSTDTQYF. In DNA, the CDR3 is TGTGCCATCACCGACGACAGGTCTAGCACAGATACGCAGTATTTT.

V and J are TRBV9 and TRBJ2-1, with TRBD2 matching 7 bases. Unmatched junction bases numbered 8, after V lost 4 bases and J lost 4 bases. Germline V gives CDR1 SGDLS, CDR2 YYNGEE. The CDR3 totals 15 residues. The CDR3 loop reads CASSPTGLPYNEQFF. The DNA for the CDR3 is TGTGCCAGCAGCCCGACGGGACTACCTTACAATGAGCAGTTCTTC. The whole variable domain, remainder taken from reference TRBV9 and TRBJ2-1, is DSGVTQTPKHLITATGQRVTLRCSPRSGDLSVYWYQQSLDQGLQFLIQYYNGEERAKGNILERFSAQQFPDLHSELNLSSLELGDSALYFCASSPTGLPYNEQFFGPGTRLTVL.

Many counts were recorded for this clonotype. The chain carries TRBV7-8 and TRBJ2-1, with D unresolved. Trimming took off 0 bases at V and 12 bases at J, with 9 bases between the two ends. The CDR3 is 12 amino acids. Germline assignment: CDR1 SGHVS and CDR2 FQNEAQ. The CDR3 DNA reads TGTGCCAGCAGCTTAGCGGGCCCAGGGCAGTTCTTC. It is translated as CASSLAGPGQFF.

In regard to this clonotype: One base away lies a much larger clone, so this may be a sequencing read error. CDR3 protein: CASSPRKGGGNQPQDF. The DNA for the CDR3 is TGTGCCAGCAGCCCCCGGAAGGGGGGAGGCAATCAGCCCCAGGATTTT. V gene TRBV11-2 combines with J gene TRBJ1-5; D possibly corresponds to TRBD1 (6 bases). Germline CDR1 and CDR2: SGHAT and FQNNGV. The CDR3 extends over 16 amino acids. The full variable domain, its missing parts supplied by reference TRBV11-2 and TRBJ1-5, is EAGVAQSPRYKIIEKRQSVAFWCNPISGHATLYWYQQILGQGPKLLIQFQNNGVVDDSQLPKDRFSAERLKGVDSTLKIQPAKLEDSAVYLCASSPRKGGGNQPQDFGDGTRLSIL.

J is TRBJ2-7 and V is TRBV28; D may match TRBD1 or TRBD2 (5 bases each). The CDR3 covers 15 residues. With 5 bases removed from V and 7 bases from J, the gap between germline ends came to 21 bases. Germline lookup yields CDR1 MDHEN and CDR2 SYDVKM. The CDR3 coding sequence is TGTGCCAGCAGTCCCGGGACGAAATCCTACAATGAGCAGTACTTC. It specifies CASSPGTKSYNEQYF.

This clonotype was picked up a small number of times. This chain connects TRBV6-1 to TRBJ2-7; a possible D gene is TRBD2 (5 bases). The CDR3 has 13 amino acids. V was shortened by 2 bases and J by 9 bases, with 14 bases between the two germline ends. Germline V gene lookup returns CDR1 MNHNS and CDR2 SASEGT. CDR3 sequence reads: CASSEINGMWQYF. The CDR3 DNA reads TGTGCCAGCAGTGAAATTAACGGGATGTGGCAGTACTTC.

There are many counts of this clonotype. This chain links TRBV9 with TRBJ2-2, with D hard to call. Germline CDR1 reads SGDLS; CDR2 reads YYNGEE. Trimming shortened V by 3 bases and J by 1 base, and 4 bases separated the two germline ends. This CDR3 has 13 amino acids. The CDR3 loop is CASSGENTGELFF. The CDR3 DNA reads TGTGCCAGCAGCGGCGAGAACACCGGGGAGCTGTTTTTT.

This clonotype was detected many times. V and J are TRBV28 and TRBJ1-5; 7 bases line up with TRBD1. The CDR3 is made up of 16 amino acids. Losses at the gene ends were 5 bases for V and 1 base for J; bases not matched to a gene: 8. From germline, CDR1 is MDHEN and CDR2 SYDVKM. The CDR3 sequence is CASSEPTGSSNQPQHF. CDR3 bases: TGTGCCAGCAGTGAGCCGACAGGGTCGAGCAATCAGCCCCAGCATTTT.

This clonotype was detected only a few times. The chain combines TRBV19 with TRBJ1-1; tentative D call: TRBD1 (5 bases). V was pared by 1 base and J by 0 bases, with 6 bases between. Germline lookup yields CDR1 LNHDA and CDR2 SQIVND (reference sequence). This CDR3 is built from 14 residues. The CDR3 protein is CASSIAGMNTEAFF. The CDR3 coding sequence is TGTGCCAGTAGTATAGCAGGGATGAACACTGAAGCTTTCTTT.

In this sample, this clonotype turned up many times. The chain has TRBV28 and TRBJ2-1; TRBD2 matches at 11 bases. CDR1 is MDHEN and CDR2 is SYDVKM in the germline V gene. The CDR3 contains 15 residues. With V trimmed by 8 bases and J by 0 bases, 3 bases remained unmatched. The DNA for the CDR3 is TGTGCCAGCCAGACTAGCGGGACCTCCTACAATGAGCAGTTCTTC. It codes for CASQTSGTSYNEQFF.

This clonotype was counted ten times or more. This chain uses TRBV27 with TRBJ2-3, with D perhaps matching TRBD2 (6 bases). CDR1 and CDR2 (germline): MNHEY, SMNVEV (reference sequence). This CDR3 is 14 amino acids long. V lost 6 bases and J lost 0, with 10 bases in between. In nucleotides, the CDR3 is TGTGCCAGCAGACCGGGACTTAGCACAGATACGCAGTATTTT. Amino acid sequence: CASRPGLSTDTQYF.

This clonotype came up a few times. CDR3 in DNA: TGTGCCAGCAGTTCACAGGGGAATAGCAATCAGCCCCAGCATTTT. It yields the protein CASSSQGNSNQPQHF. The chain joins TRBV6-2 or TRBV6-3 to TRBJ1-5, with 7 bases that match TRBD1. V was clipped by 4 bases and J by 0 bases; unmatched bases: 3. The CDR3 runs 15 residues. CDR1 and CDR2 from the germline V gene are MNHEY and SVGEGT.

This clonotype was observed at least ten times. The chain carries TRBV7-8 and TRBJ2-7; a weak D match, TRBD2 (5 bases). The V gene lost 5 bases and the J gene lost 3 bases, with 11 bases spanning the gap. Germline values: CDR1 SGHVS, CDR2 FQNEAQ. The CDR3 contains 13 residues. CDR3: CASSPGLYYEQYF. CDR3 sequence (DNA): TGTGCCAGCAGCCCGGGGTTATACTACGAGCAGTACTTC.

In its sample, this clonotype was seen many times. The genes are TRBV18 and TRBJ2-7; D gene uncertain. The CDR3 consists of 13 residues. The germline V gene has CDR1 KGHSH and CDR2 LQKENI. V dropped 3 bases and J dropped 2 bases, with 8 bases sitting between them. The CDR3 protein is CASSPSSTYEQYF. In DNA form, the CDR3 reads TGTGCCAGCTCACCTTCATCAACCTACGAGCAGTACTTC.

This clonotype was counted ten times or more. The chain links TRBV11-2 to TRBJ2-7; D not certain. The CDR3 has 14 amino acids. Germline CDR1 SGHAT, CDR2 FQNNGV. Deletions cut 5 bases from V and 2 bases from J, with 13 bases between. The CDR3 DNA sequence: TGTGCCAGCAGCATAAACACGGTTACCTACGAGCAGTACTTC. It translates to CASSINTVTYEQYF. Variable domain in full (rest from reference TRBV11-2 and TRBJ2-7): EAGVAQSPRYKIIEKRQSVAFWCNPISGHATLYWYQQILGQGPKLLIQFQNNGVVDDSQLPKDRFSAERLKGVDSTLKIQPAKLEDSAVYLCASSINTVTYEQYFGPGTRLTVT.

This clonotype was counted a single time. This clone may be a read error of a much larger clone one base away. The rearrangement links TRBV27 to TRBJ2-7, with a possible D match to TRBD1 (6 bases). The germline V gene encodes CDR1 MNHEY and CDR2 SMNVEV (reference sequence). This CDR3 comprises 17 residues. The V end was cut by 6 bases, the J end by 5 bases, with 26 bases between. This chain's CDR3 is CASSFSIAGAAAHEQYF. The CDR3 DNA follows: TGTGCCAGCAGCTTCTCCATCGCAGGGGCCGCCGCCCACGAGCAGTACTTC.

V is TRBV28 and J is TRBJ2-1; 7 bases line up with TRBD2. Germline CDR1 reads MDHEN; CDR2 reads SYDVKM. The CDR3 runs to 15 residues. V gave up 7 bases and J gave up 6 bases; unmatched junction bases: 12. The CDR3 here is CASTRAGISGNEQFF. As DNA, the CDR3 is TGTGCCAGCACCCGAGCGGGGATTTCTGGCAATGAGCAGTTCTTC.

The V call is TRBV12-3 or TRBV12-4, the J call TRBJ2-6; D gene uncertain. V dropped 3 bases and J dropped 0 bases, with 9 bases sitting between them. The CDR3 contains 16 residues. The CDR3, as DNA: TGTGCCAGCAGTTTTCGTGACGGCTCTGGGGCCAACGTCCTGACTTTC. This sequence encodes CASSFRDGSGANVLTF.

This clonotype was recorded many times. The rearrangement joins TRBV30 to TRBJ2-2, with 10 positions matching TRBD2. The CDR3 length is 15 residues. The germline V gene has CDR1 GTSNPN and CDR2 SVGIG (reference sequence). V shed 2 bases and J 7 bases; nucleotides not matched to a gene: 7. The CDR3, as DNA: TGTGCCTGGAGTCCTTCTAGCGGGAGTGTCGGGGAGCTGTTTTTT. It encodes CAWSPSSGSVGELFF.

A few counts support this clonotype. The rearrangement links TRBV29-1 to TRBJ2-2; tentatively, D is TRBD1 or TRBD2 (6 bases each). Germline V gene data show CDR1 as SQVTM and CDR2 as ANQGSEA. Trimming left V 6 bases short and J 3 bases short, with 14 bases between. The CDR3 runs to 14 residues. CDR3 amino acids: CSVRRGGHTGELFF. The CDR3, as DNA: TGCAGCGTCCGAAGAGGGGGGCACACCGGGGAGCTGTTTTTT.

Turning to this clonotype: The junction departs from the called germline gene at one end, perhaps through a read error. The J gene is TRBJ2-7, the V gene TRBV7-7, with TRBD2 identical over 8 bases. This CDR3 spans 17 amino acids. CDR1 is SSHAT and CDR2 is FNYEAQ in the germline V gene (reference sequence). This chain's CDR3 is CASSLAGRVARSYEQYF. The CDR3 DNA follows: TGTGCTAGCAGCTTAGCGGGGCGGGTCGCCCGGTCCTACGAGCAGTACTTC.